A selection of T cell receptor beta chains follows, all from one sample in a study of T-cell reconstitution after alpha-beta-depleted transplantation in children. TCRdb reprocessed the PCR reads via MiXCR and lists one record per CDR3 protein. This sample yields hundreds of thousands of distinct CDR3 sequences, of which 7.5% to 9% are seen a single time; about 9.3% belongs to the top ten. Sequencing used peripheral blood, obtained 360 days after TCRalphabeta/CD19-depleted stem cell transplant. These receptors were obtained from a female patient between 2 and 10 years old who had a stem cell transplant for Fanconi anemia, so the T cells may come from the graft donor. Each CDR3 is given with its conserved first and last residue. Fields, in order: V gene, D gene, J gene, clone size, CDR3 protein, CDR3 DNA. D genes are given only for firm matches. The size entry is marked missing in some rows and otherwise reads once, few, many or a size class.

TRBV4-3,NA,TRBJ2-2,many,CASSQEKGDTGELFF,TGCGCCAGCAGCCAAGAGAAAGGGGACACCGGGGAGCTGTTTTTT
TRBV5-1,NA,TRBJ1-2,many,CASSLGPSQISYGYTF,TGCGCCAGCAGCTTGGGGCCAAGTCAGATCTCCTATGGCTACACCTTC
TRBV3-1,NA,TRBJ2-5,many,CASSLRSEETQYF,TGTGCCAGCAGCCTTAGAAGTGAAGAGACCCAGTACTTC
TRBV12-3/TRBV12-4,TRBD1,TRBJ1-2,many,CASRDRGDGYTF,TGTGCCAGCAGGGACAGGGGCGATGGCTACACCTTC
TRBV29-1,NA,TRBJ2-4,many,CSVVIQELAKNIQYF,TGCAGCGTTGTGATACAGGAGTTAGCCAAAAACATTCAGTACTTC
TRBV5-1,TRBD2,TRBJ2-1,many,CASSLGSGGNEQFF,TGCGCCAGCAGCTTAGGGAGCGGGGGGAATGAGCAGTTCTTC
TRBV20-1,NA,TRBJ2-3,few,CSARSRRSSTDTQYF,TGCAGTGCCCGATCGAGGCGCAGTAGCACAGATACGCAGTATTTT
TRBV20-1,NA,TRBJ1-2,many,CSAIDNGYTF,TGCAGTGCTATAGACAATGGCTACACCTTC
TRBV7-6,NA,TRBJ2-1,few,CASSLVAGPVRGASNEQFF,TGTGCCAGCAGCTTAGTGGCCGGCCCGGTCAGGGGAGCTAGCAATGAGCAGTTCTTC
TRBV7-2,NA,TRBJ2-1,many,CASSLGLGASEQFF,TGTGCCAGCAGCTTAGGACTAGGAGCTAGTGAGCAGTTCTTC
TRBV28,TRBD2,TRBJ2-7,many,CASSLLAGDEQYF,TGTGCCAGCAGTTTACTAGCGGGAGACGAGCAGTACTTC
TRBV7-9,NA,TRBJ1-3,few,CASSLRSGSSGNTIYF,TGTGCCAGCAGCTTAAGGTCGGGATCCTCTGGAAACACCATATATTTT
TRBV7-9,NA,TRBJ1-1,NA,CASSHRLSGNTEAFF,TGTGCCAGCAGCCACCGGCTTTCCGGCAACACTGAAGCTTTCTTT
TRBV28,NA,TRBJ2-7,many,CASSLFAGSYEQYF,TGTGCCAGCAGTTTATTTGCAGGGAGCTACGAGCAGTACTTC
TRBV10-2,NA,TRBJ1-6,NA,CASSRLIYNSPLHF,TGCGCCAGCAGTCGACTGATATATAATTCACCCCTCCACTTT
TRBV7-9,NA,TRBJ2-7,few,CASSFHPSTGEQYF,TGTGCCAGCAGCTTCCACCCATCGACGGGGGAGCAGTACTTC
TRBV25-1,NA,TRBJ2-5,NA,CASSGILQETQYF,TGTGCCAGCAGTGGAATCCTACAAGAGACCCAGTACTTC
TRBV7-2,TRBD1,TRBJ1-6,few,CASSPWTGPHF,TGTGCCAGCAGCCCCTGGACAGGACCCCACTTT
TRBV7-6,TRBD2,TRBJ2-1,many,CASSFSGLVIDEQFF,TGTGCCAGCAGCTTCTCCGGACTAGTCATCGATGAGCAGTTCTTC
TRBV5-1,TRBD2,TRBJ2-1,many,CASSLRRGGHDEQFF,TGCGCCAGCAGCTTGCGTCGGGGGGGCCACGATGAGCAGTTCTTC
TRBV5-1,NA,TRBJ2-1,many,CASRPQGRNEQFF,TGCGCCAGCAGACCCCAGGGGAGGAATGAGCAGTTCTTC
TRBV5-1,NA,TRBJ1-1,many,CASSFSGTVLTEAFF,TGCGCCAGCAGCTTCTCCGGGACGGTCCTCACTGAAGCTTTCTTT
TRBV2,NA,TRBJ2-7,NA,CAKGGTKTGDPSYEQYF,TGTGCCAAAGGAGGGACAAAAACAGGGGATCCCTCCTACGAGCAGTACTTC
TRBV3-1,NA,TRBJ1-1,NA,CASRRVPGPPRGKNTEAFF,TGTGCCAGCAGACGAGTACCGGGCCCCCCACGAGGGAAGAACACTGAAGCTTTCTTT
TRBV11-1,NA,TRBJ2-1,many,CASSLRPLNEQFF,TGTGCCAGCAGCTTACGACCCCTCAATGAGCAGTTCTTC
TRBV4-1,NA,TRBJ1-1,few,CASSGVRTALNTEAFF,TGCGCCAGCAGCGGGGTTCGTACAGCCTTAAACACTGAAGCTTTCTTT
TRBV20-1,TRBD1,TRBJ2-6,few,CSATTGGWSGANVLTF,TGCAGTGCAACGACAGGGGGTTGGTCTGGGGCCAACGTCCTGACTTTC
TRBV2,NA,TRBJ2-4,NA,CASSEDSLAKNIQYF,TGTGCCAGCAGTGAGGACTCCCTAGCCAAAAACATTCAGTACTTC
TRBV12-5,TRBD1,TRBJ2-2,NA,CASGAGTGGTGELFF,TGTGCTAGTGGGGCCGGGACAGGGGGGACCGGGGAGCTGTTTTTT
TRBV18,TRBD2,TRBJ2-3,many,CASSHQTSGGTDTQYF,TGTGCCAGCTCGCATCAGACTAGCGGAGGCACAGATACGCAGTATTTT